The 27 T cell receptor beta chains in this list originate from one sample, sequenced in a study of blood T cell repertoires in COVID-19. Here immunoSEQ multiplex PCR was the method, and the copy in TCRdb shows in-frame clones only, minus some. The table has under 350,000 clones, roughly nine tenths seen once; the top ten hold about 2%. The sample comprised peripheral blood. All receptors derive from a woman aged 25-40 years with COVID-19, enrolled during active disease.

This chain links TRBV28 with TRBJ1-1; 7 bases align to TRBD1. Germline values: CDR1 MDHEN, CDR2 SYDVKM. The J segment lost 1 base and the V segment lost 7 bases, leaving 6 bases of the junction unmatched. The CDR3 sequence is 14 residues long. CDR3 sequence reads: CASTPRTGNTEAFF. DNA for the CDR3: TGTGCCAGCACCCCTCGGACAGGGAACACTGAAGCTTTCTTT.

The gene calls are TRBV3-1 (or the pseudogene TRBV3-2) and TRBJ2-3, with 7 bases aligning to TRBD1. The CDR3 has 14 residues. Trimming cost V 6 bases and J 3 bases; bases outside gene matches: 6. From germline, CDR1 is LGHDT and CDR2 YNNKEL (reference sequence). The CDR3 sequence: CASSPGTATDTQYF. In nucleotides, the CDR3 is TGTGCCAGCAGTCCCGGGACAGCAACAGATACGCAGTATTTT.

CDR3 in amino acids: CASSLATGGHSYNEQFF. The CDR3 DNA follows: TGCGCCAGCAGCTTGGCTACAGGGGGCCACTCCTACAATGAGCAGTTCTTC. The chain is built from TRBV5-1 and TRBJ2-1; 9 bases match TRBD1. Germline V gene data show CDR1 as SGHRS and CDR2 as YFSETQ. The ends lost 0 bases at V and 0 bases at J; junction bases unmatched: 4. The CDR3 extends over 17 amino acids.

The chain's CDR3 is CASRDSTKTQYF. CDR3 bases: TGTGCCAGCAGGGACTCAACCAAGACCCAGTACTTC. J is TRBJ2-5 and V is TRBV6-5; the D gene is possibly TRBD2 (5 bases). The CDR3 runs 12 residues. V dropped 6 bases and J dropped 6 bases, with 11 bases sitting between them. Germline CDR1 MNHEY, CDR2 SVGAGI.

This chain uses TRBV9 with TRBJ1-3, with D unclear. V was clipped by 2 bases and J by 4 bases, with 16 bases between them. The CDR3 is 16 amino acids. Germline V CDR1 and CDR2: SGDLS, YYNGEE. The CDR3 is CASSVHEQLRGNTIYF. The CDR3 coding sequence is TGTGCCAGCAGCGTTCACGAGCAACTGAGGGGAAACACCATATATTTT.

The chain couples TRBV4-1 to TRBJ2-5; 7 nucleotides line up with TRBD2. This CDR3 is built from 16 residues. J was trimmed by 5 bases and V by 3 bases; bases with no gene match: 12. The germline CDR1 and CDR2 sequences are MGHRA and YSYEKL. The CDR3 region is CASSQSGRGVGETQYF. In DNA, the CDR3 is TGCGCCAGCAGCCAGTCAGGGAGGGGAGTAGGGGAGACCCAGTACTTC.

J is TRBJ2-3 and V is TRBV11-2; D is perhaps TRBD1 (6 bases). The V gene's germline CDR1 is SGHAT and CDR2 FQNNGV. There are 16 residues in the CDR3. Trimming pared 1 base from V and 6 bases from J, leaving 17 bases between. DNA of the CDR3: TGTGCCAGCAGCTTAGGTGGGCCAGGGGATGGCGATACGCAGTATTTT. Amino acid sequence: CASSLGGPGDGDTQYF.

The CDR3 is CASSYRGAGELFF. DNA of the CDR3: TGTGCCAGCAGTTACAGGGGGGCCGGGGAGCTGTTTTTT. The chain combines TRBV12-3 or TRBV12-4 with TRBJ2-2, with 8 bases identical to TRBD1. Trimming removed 4 bases from V and 6 bases from J; junction bases left unmatched: 1. This CDR3 is built from 13 residues.

The chain employs TRBV10-2 and TRBJ1-2, with D maybe TRBD1 (5 bases). The CDR3 consists of 16 residues. The V gene lost 0 bases and the J gene lost 5 bases, with 16 bases spanning the gap. Germline V gives CDR1 WSHSY, CDR2 SAAADI. CDR3 nucleotide sequence: TGCGCCAGCAGTGAGTCGGGAGGGGCGCTGTGGTATGGCTACACCTTC. It encodes CASSESGGALWYGYTF.

V gene TRBV5-4 combines with J gene TRBJ1-2; no clear D. V lost 3 bases and J lost 0, with 9 bases in between. Per germline, CDR1 SGHNT and CDR2 YYREEE (reference sequence). This CDR3 spans 14 amino acids. The CDR3 nucleotides are TGTGCCAGCAGCTCGTCCGGGACTAACTATGGCTACACCTTC. Translation: CASSSSGTNYGYTF. Combining the CDR3 with reference TRBV5-4 and TRBJ1-2 gives the whole variable domain ETGVTQSPTHLIKTRGQQVTLRCSSQSGHNTVSWYQQALGQGPQFIFQYYREEENGRGNFPPRFSGLQFPNYSSELNVNALELDDSALYLCASSSSGTNYGYTFGSGTRLTVV.

The V gene is TRBV9, the J gene TRBJ2-3; maybe TRBD2 (5 bases). V lost 0 bases and J 6 bases, leaving 11 bases between the germline ends. The CDR3 has 14 residues. CDR1 SGDLS and CDR2 YYNGEE come from the germline V gene. CDR3 region: CASSVGSGMDTQYF. The CDR3 bases are TGTGCCAGCAGCGTAGGCTCGGGGATGGATACGCAGTATTTT. Based on the CDR3 plus reference TRBV9 and TRBJ2-3, the full variable domain is DSGVTQTPKHLITATGQRVTLRCSPRSGDLSVYWYQQSLDQGLQFLIQYYNGEERAKGNILERFSAQQFPDLHSELNLSSLELGDSALYFCASSVGSGMDTQYFGPGTRLTVL.

The chain couples TRBV4-2 to TRBJ2-1; D remains ambiguous. The CDR3 contains 15 residues. The germline V and J ends were trimmed by 4 bases and 7 bases, with 17 bases remaining between them. From germline, CDR1 is LGHNA and CDR2 YNFKEQ. The CDR3: CASSPGTVIVNEQFF. The CDR3 DNA follows: TGTGCCAGCAGCCCAGGAACGGTAATTGTGAATGAGCAGTTCTTC.

V is TRBV19 and J is TRBJ2-3; weak D call: TRBD2 (6 bases). This CDR3 region has 13 residues. CDR1 and CDR2 from the germline V gene are LNHDA and SQIVND (reference sequence). The germline V and J ends were trimmed by 5 bases and 0 bases, with 6 bases remaining between them. CDR3 nucleotides: TGTGCCAGTAGTCGGGAGAGCACAGATACGCAGTATTTT. Translated, it gives CASSRESTDTQYF.

The genes are TRBV6-5 and TRBJ2-7, with D perhaps TRBD1 (5 bases). CDR1 and CDR2 from the germline V gene are MNHEY and SVGAGI. The CDR3 is 12 residues long. The V gene lost 6 bases and the J gene lost 4 bases, with 10 bases spanning the gap. As DNA, the CDR3 is TGTGCCAGCAGAGGGGAAACTTACGAGCAGTACTTC. It translates to CASRGETYEQYF.

The V call is TRBV2, the J call TRBJ1-6, with a tentative D call TRBD1 (5 bases). CDR1 and CDR2 from the germline V gene are SNHLY and FYNNEI. This CDR3 is built from 14 residues. V gave up 6 bases and J gave up 6 bases, with 12 bases separating them. CDR3 DNA: TGTGCCAGCAGATCGAGAGACAGTAATTCACCCCTCCACTTT. Its translation: CASRSRDSNSPLHF.

This chain uses TRBV7-2 with TRBJ2-5; D is unclear. This CDR3 region has 13 residues. Germline lookup yields CDR1 SGHTA and CDR2 FQGNSA. V lost 3 bases and J 5 bases, leaving 10 bases between the germline ends. CDR3 in amino acids: CASSFGSLETQYF. DNA of the CDR3: TGTGCCAGCAGCTTCGGGTCTCTGGAGACCCAGTACTTC.

The V and J genes are TRBV18 and TRBJ2-1; 12 nucleotides agree with TRBD2. Germline loops: CDR1 KGHSH, CDR2 LQKENI. CDR3 length equals 14 residues. J was trimmed by 4 bases and V by 6 bases; bases with no gene match: 1. The CDR3 loop is CASSGTSGYNEQFF. CDR3 sequence (DNA): TGTGCCAGCTCTGGGACTAGCGGGTACAATGAGCAGTTCTTC.

V usage is TRBV5-1 and J usage is TRBJ2-6; D not resolved. CDR3 size: 17 residues. Trimming took off 0 bases at V and 2 bases at J, with 12 bases between the two ends. Germline CDR1 is SGHRS and CDR2 is YFSETQ. CDR3 amino acids: CASSLGHADTGANVLTF. CDR3 in DNA: TGCGCCAGCAGCTTGGGACATGCAGACACTGGGGCCAACGTCCTGACTTTC.

The chain links TRBV11-3 to TRBJ1-1; D is unclear. The CDR3 length is 12 residues. V lost 1 base and J 5 bases, leaving 5 bases between the germline ends. The germline V gene encodes CDR1 SGHNT and CDR2 YENEEA. CDR3 in DNA: TGTGCCAGCAGCTTAGGGCGGACTGAAGCTTTCTTT. It is translated as CASSLGRTEAFF.

The chain carries TRBV6-5 and TRBJ2-5; possible D gene TRBD2, 6 bases. The CDR3 spans 16 residues. Germline V gene sequence: CDR1 MNHEY, CDR2 SVGAGI. Trimming removed 4 bases at V and 1 base at J, with 16 bases between. The CDR3 is CASSWSTGRFQETQYF. The CDR3 nucleotides are TGTGCCAGCAGTTGGAGCACCGGGAGATTCCAAGAGACCCAGTACTTC.

This rearrangement joins TRBV6-6 to TRBJ2-7, with 9 bases that match TRBD1. The CDR3 has 15 amino acids. V lost 6 bases and J lost 0; bases outside the gene matches: 6. Germline lookup yields CDR1 MNHNY and CDR2 SVGAGI (reference sequence). The CDR3 sequence is CASRPRDRASYEQYF. The DNA of the CDR3 is TGTGCCAGCAGGCCCCGGGACAGGGCCTCCTACGAGCAGTACTTC.

As DNA, the CDR3 is TGTGCCAGTAGTATTTACGGGACAGGGGCGTCTGGCTACACCTTC. Protein sequence: CASSIYGTGASGYTF. The J gene is TRBJ1-2, the V gene TRBV19, with 10 bases that match TRBD1. Germline V gives CDR1 LNHDA, CDR2 SQIVND (reference sequence). The CDR3 runs to 15 residues. Trimming took 3 bases from V and 7 from J; bases not matched to a gene: 8.

This clone was seen just once. This sequence joins TRBV7-9 and TRBJ1-6, with D perhaps matching TRBD1 (5 bases). The V and J ends lost 0 bases and 13 bases respectively, with 10 bases between them. Germline CDR1 reads SEHNR; CDR2 reads FQNEAQ (reference sequence). This CDR3 is built from 13 residues. The CDR3 here is CASSLAGRVPLHF. In nucleotides, the CDR3 is TGTGCCAGCAGCTTAGCGGGCAGGGTGCCCCTCCACTTT.

The chain employs TRBV6-5 and TRBJ2-7; the D gene is possibly TRBD1 (7 bases). V lost 7 bases and J 6 bases, leaving 16 bases between the germline ends. CDR3 length equals 13 residues. The germline V gene encodes CDR1 MNHEY and CDR2 SVGAGI. The CDR3 DNA sequence: TGTGCCAGCAAAGGAGGGGGCGCGTCCGAGCAGTACTTC. It specifies CASKGGGASEQYF.

CDR3 nucleotides: TGTGCCAGCAGCTTAAATGGAGGGAGCAATCAGCCCCAGCATTTT. Its protein product is CASSLNGGSNQPQHF. This chain links TRBV7-9 with TRBJ1-5; D ambiguous. Per the germline V gene, CDR1 is SEHNR and CDR2 is FQNEAQ (reference sequence). The CDR3 sequence is 15 residues long. The ends were cut back, 2 bases at V and 1 base at J, with 9 bases in the middle.

The chain joins TRBV18 to TRBJ2-1, with D possibly being TRBD1 (6 bases). Germline V gene lookup returns CDR1 KGHSH and CDR2 LQKENI. This CDR3 has 14 residues. The V end lost 2 bases, the J end lost 5 bases, and 10 bases lay between the germline ends. CDR3 protein: CASSPYREHNEQFF. DNA for the CDR3: TGTGCCAGCTCACCATACAGGGAGCACAATGAGCAGTTCTTC.

The chain is built from TRBV25-1 and TRBJ1-2; D not resolved. Germline V lookup: CDR1 MGHDK, CDR2 SYGVNS. V was pared by 10 bases and J by 3 bases, with 12 bases between. This CDR3 has 12 residues. This CDR3 is CATRTEYYGYTF. The CDR3 DNA reads TGTGCCACGCGAACCGAGTACTATGGCTACACCTTC.